This T cell receptor (beta chain) was retrieved from a study of blood T cells in healthy people across ages (dated by TCRdb to between 2014 and 2017). At the level of the whole study: In model experiments, template switching captured roughly one uniquely barcoded TCR beta cDNA molecule for every two T cells. Two additional independent replicas of 1 million unique cDNA reads from the same blood draw were analyzed for two donors (one aged 18 to 30 and one aged 80 or older). Donors were grouped into four age groups: young (average roughly 15 years), middle-aged (roughly 37), aged (around 62) and long-lived (approximately 75). To track age-related changes in TCR beta repertoire diversity, the study relied on deep sequencing normalized with unique cDNA molecular identifiers. What the authors observed across the whole study: As age increased, observed TCR beta diversity per million T cells dropped in a roughly linear way, and a significant reduction was already evident by age about 36. Because donor CMV infection status was unknown, age-related changes in expanded clonotypes were potentially confounded. There was a strong correlation between observed TCR beta diversity and the percentage of naive T cells measured by flow cytometry. Estimates of total diversity based on one million sequenced T cells were considered lower bounds and underestimates. Compared with the aged group, more naive CD4+ T cells, fewer expanded clones and increased TCR diversity were shown by the long-lived group, suggesting age selection. Bulk unsorted PBMC profiling prevented conclusive comparison of naive and antigen-experienced compartments.

The approximately 39 donors, aged roughly 6 to 95 years, were systemically healthy Caucasian individuals from Russia. Each donor gave 9 to 10 milliliters of peripheral blood, collected into EDTA-treated Vacutainer tubes. Ficoll-Paque density-gradient centrifugation was used to isolate PBMCs, with at least 6.5 million obtained per sample. Total RNA, at least 6 micrograms per sample, was extracted from PBMCs with Trizol reagent. Naive CD45RAhigh/CD27high T cell percentages were measured by flow cytometry on a PBMC aliquot from every donor. Libraries came from 5' RACE. Sequencing took place on an Illumina HiSeq 2500. A second PCR of roughly 7 to 11 cycles was performed with a sample-barcoded 5' primer and a J-beta primer mix. Each TCR beta cDNA molecule received a unique molecular identifier from a template-switch 5' adaptor carrying 12 random nucleotides. Each sample yielded at least 2.5 million CDR3-containing paired-end reads. All of the RNA was converted into first-strand cDNA using the Mint cDNA synthesis kit, with a TRBC-specific oligonucleotide serving as the primer. Following uracil-DNA glycosylase treatment, a first 18-cycle PCR with universal primers M1SS and BC2_uni_R was performed on all cDNA. For the original study's pipeline: For normalization, 1 million high-quality reads, each with a distinct molecular identifier, were randomly selected from each sample. Instead of being binned into consensus sequences, reads with shared molecular identifiers were discarded. CDR3 identification, clonotype clustering and error correction used MiTCR with a Q25 quality threshold and the strictest error-elimination algorithm. Lower-bound total TCR beta diversity was estimated with a nonparametric unseen species model using Euler transformation. TCRdb passed the public sequencing reads through fastp at Q25 and MiXCR, retaining productive beta sequences. Merged by CDR3 protein, the rows form single entries marked with the most common genes and DNA. None of the V and J calls come from the authors' own analysis; TCRdb made them. Across this sample there are around 800,000 distinct CDR3 sequences, with 25% to 30% seen only once. The ten largest account for 3% of the sample.

This clonotype was seen more than once but under ten times. Which antigen it targets is not known. No clone much larger than this one lies a single base away; base qualities are absent. Its CDR3 holds 18 amino acids, cysteine through phenylalanine. The only DNA kept is the CDR3, 54 bases in frame from the first base. The germline V gene sets CDR1 to SNHLY and CDR2 to FYNNEI. For this chain, trimming is 4 bases at the V end and 3 bases at the J end, and the number of junction bases without a gene match is 11. These data were also reused for a study on T cells of mothers and their children. The second source states: Nine systemically healthy Caucasian individuals, comprising three mothers and their six children, were included as donors. cDNA synthesis consumed the entire amount of extracted RNA, loaded at 1.5 ug RNA in each 15 ul reaction. In the second PCR, the M1S primer added sample barcodes and 2-4 random nucleotides. Over 8 million TCR beta CDR3 reads came from each mother, compared with approximately 3.1 million reads from each child. Thymic selection shapes the output of TCR recombination in a similar way in related and unrelated pairs, and inherited differences have a minor effect. Normalized repertoire overlap was always slightly but never significantly higher in related than unrelated mother-child pairs. No persistent microchimeric T cell clones were found, with a detection sensitivity of approximately 94 clones per million clonotypes. To look for features that set related mother-child pairs apart from unrelated individuals, the researchers ran deep NGS to compare the TCR beta repertoires of mothers and children. The mean age was roughly 44 +/- 4 years for the mothers and roughly 11 +/- 4 years for the children. After adapters were ligated using NEBNext reagents, the libraries underwent 100+100 nt paired-end sequencing on an Illumina HiSeq 2000. Mother and child libraries were prepared a month apart and sequenced in separate runs to prevent cross-contamination. Each donor had between 500,000 and 2,000,000 distinct TCR beta clonotypes identified. Naive TCR beta clonotypes were estimated from low-frequency clonotypes matched to each donor's FACS-determined naive share, without sorting.

The sequence joins TRBV2 to TRBJ2-6, and TRBD1 aligns with 8 junction nucleotides. The source of this sequence is a boy between 10 and 17 years old in good health. Source material: blood. The bases read TGTGCCAGCAGTGTATCAGAGCAGGGGGCGCTTGGGGCCAACGTCCTGACTTTC. Its translation is CASSVSEQGALGANVLTF.